This TCR beta chain stems from a study of T cell changes during pregnancy in multiple sclerosis. Here immunoSEQ multiplex PCR was the method, and the copy in TCRdb shows in-frame clones only, minus some. The sample lists about 70,000 clones, roughly 94% occurring once. Only one count was recorded for this clone. Germline CDR1 is MNHNY and CDR2 is SVGAGI (reference sequence). V was pared by 7 bases and J by 2 bases, with 11 bases between. This CDR3 is built from 13 residues. The material sequenced was peripheral blood, taken in the third trimester of pregnancy. This sequence was found in a female donor with multiple sclerosis, enrolled in a pregnancy study. The chain carries TRBV6-6 and TRBJ1-2; weak D call: TRBD1 (6 bases). This CDR3 is CASTQRGNYGYTF. CDR3 nucleotide sequence: TGTGCCAGCACCCAAAGGGGGAACTATGGCTACACCTTC.